What follows is one TCR beta chain and its context. Which antigen it targets is not known. Base qualities are not at hand, and no much larger clone is one base apart. RNA was extracted with the RNeasy kit and roughly 0.45 to 1 ug was reverse transcribed using random hexamers. The immunoSEQ multiplex PCR assay, which covers 54 Vbeta and 13 Jbeta segments, was used to amplify TCR beta CDR3 regions. PCR amplification bias was corrected using a synthetic template baseline for primer optimization and computational correction. The paper's processing steps were these. Reads were assigned to V, D and J genes according to IMGT and analyzed in immunoSEQ Analyzer, with only productive sequences retained. Clonality was computed as one minus Shannon entropy normalized by log2 of the number of productive unique sequences. Public and private clones were assessed among the 100 most prevalent clones of each patient and control. A clone was defined as Susac-specific if it was absent from the healthy and MS cohorts, from roughly 980 published viral clones and from other ImmuneACCESS disease sequences. TCRdb passed the public sequencing reads through fastp at Q25 and MiXCR, retaining productive beta sequences. Each entry is one CDR3 protein sequence, shown with its most common DNA and genes. What appears here as the V and J calls and clone size reflects TCRdb's work, not the paper's. Present in this sample are about 240,000 distinct CDR3 sequences, around 96% of which were seen just once. Less than 0.11% of the sample is taken by the ten largest.

Measured from the cysteine to the phenylalanine, the CDR3 is 13 residues long. Left in the record is the CDR3 DNA by itself, 39 bases read in frame from the first base. V gives up 1 base and J gives up 4 bases, and the segment between their germline ends measures 8 bases. Reading the germline V gene gives CDR1 LGHNA and CDR2 YNFKEQ. High-throughput TCR beta sequencing profiled peripheral blood CD8+ and CD4+ T cells from healthy donors, Susac syndrome patients and multiple sclerosis patients. Susac syndrome patients met recently defined diagnostic criteria for definite or probable disease. CD8+ TEMRA cells were enriched by FACS, while bulk CD8+ and CD4+ T cells were purified by magnetic negative isolation. Blood was drawn into EDTA tubes, processed within 24 hours, and PBMCs were isolated by density gradient centrifugation. PBMCs intended for TCR sequencing were frozen in liquid nitrogen and were later thawed in a 37 degrees C water bath. The sorted or isolated CD4+, CD8+ and CD8+ TEMRA cells reached a purity of at least 90%.

The sample comes from a study of CD8 T cells in Susac syndrome (dated by TCRdb to between 2018 and 2021). Notes on the research overall: Among the Susac syndrome patients who were sequenced, clinically active disease was present in more than five and clinical remission was observed in roughly eight. At blood withdrawal, Susac syndrome patients were either therapy-naive, taking corticosteroids (in some cases with IVIg as well), or taking IVIg alone. Whether CD8+ T cell activation and differentiation in Susac syndrome was antigen driven was tested using repertoire sequencing. What the research found in general, with its limitations: The TCR sequencing and HLA analysis was acknowledged to have included a relatively small number of individuals. In patients with Susac syndrome, the CD4+ T cell repertoire showed no detectable clonal expansion.

The TCR comes from a human donor with Susac syndrome. Sequenced sample: CD4+ T cells from PBMCs. Here the chain combines TRBV4-2 and TRBJ2-7; the D gene is unclear. The DNA reads as follows: TGTGCCAGCAGCCAAGGGCTAGTGTACGAGCAGTACTTC. Translated, it reads CASSQGLVYEQYF.